The 7 T cell receptor beta chains listed next were all sequenced from one sample in a study of OX40 agonist ivuxolimab in advanced cancers. Profiled with immunoSEQ multiplex PCR; TCRdb holds only in-frame clones, not every one. Counted here are about 23,000 clones, roughly three quarters occurring once; the ten biggest clones make up more than 2%. Here the sequenced sample was CD4+ or CD8+ T cells sorted from blood, taken in a trial of the OX40 agonist ivuxolimab. The receptors here all came from an adult with an advanced solid tumor such as melanoma, head and neck, liver or kidney cancer.

The chain is built from TRBV7-3 and TRBJ1-6, with TRBD1 matching over 10 bases. CDR1 and CDR2 (germline): SGHTA, FQGTGA. V gave up 5 bases and J gave up 10 bases; unmatched junction bases: 5. There are 14 residues in the CDR3. CDR3 in amino acids: CASSVDRGPSPLHF. The CDR3 nucleotides are TGTGCCAGCAGCGTTGACAGGGGGCCCTCACCCCTCCACTTT.

This chain joins TRBV7-3 and TRBJ2-1, with D tentatively TRBD2 (7 bases). The CDR3 runs 15 residues. Germline V gives CDR1 SGHTA, CDR2 FQGTGA. Trimming removed 3 bases from V and 9 bases from J, with 18 bases in between. CDR3 protein: CASSFNREGEVEQFF. The CDR3 nucleotides are TGTGCCAGCAGCTTCAACAGGGAGGGGGAGGTTGAGCAGTTCTTC.

In its sample, this clone was seen a few times. V gene TRBV27 combines with J gene TRBJ1-6; D not resolved. CDR1 and CDR2 from the germline V gene are MNHEY and SMNVEV (reference sequence). CDR3 length equals 12 residues. The V and J ends lost 5 bases and 7 bases respectively, with 6 bases between them. CDR3: CASSEGNSPLHF. Here the CDR3 DNA reads TGTGCCAGCAGTGAAGGGAATTCACCCCTCCACTTT.

V usage is TRBV28 and J usage is TRBJ2-7; 7 bases are shared with TRBD1. Trimming at V came to 11 bases and at J to 2 bases, leaving 24 bases not matched to a gene. This CDR3 contains 18 residues. The germline V gene encodes CDR1 MDHEN and CDR2 SYDVKM. CDR3 bases: TGTGCCGGAAGGAGTGGACAGGAGCTCAGGTTCCCGGCCTACGAGCAGTACTTC. It encodes CAGRSGQELRFPAYEQYF.

The rearrangement links TRBV6-1 to TRBJ1-2; TRBD1 aligns across 8 bases. Germline lookup yields CDR1 MNHNS and CDR2 SASEGT. The CDR3 is 14 amino acids. V lost 3 bases and J lost 4; bases outside the gene matches: 4. The CDR3 loop is CASSDTGQGYGYTF. The DNA for the CDR3 is TGTGCCAGCAGTGATACCGGACAGGGCTATGGCTACACCTTC.

The rearrangement links TRBV12-5 to TRBJ2-5, with 8 nucleotides matching TRBD1. The CDR3 length is 13 residues. Germline V gene sequence: CDR1 LGHNT, CDR2 FRNRAP. With 6 bases clipped from V and 5 bases from J, the junction kept 5 bases outside the gene matches. The CDR3 protein is CASGSGQGETQYF. CDR3 nucleotides: TGTGCTAGTGGATCCGGACAGGGCGAGACCCAGTACTTC.

This clone is a singleton in its sample. The chain links TRBV5-1 to TRBJ2-2, with TRBD2 identical over 10 bases. V shed 4 bases, J shed 2 bases, and the junction held 5 bases outside the gene matches. Germline CDR1 SGHRS, CDR2 YFSETQ. CDR3 size: 16 residues. CDR3 region: CASSVGLALNTGELFF. The CDR3 nucleotides read TGCGCCAGCAGCGTGGGACTAGCGCTTAACACCGGGGAGCTGTTTTTT.